This TCR beta chain is from a study of identical twins. In every case, the donor was a healthy Caucasian. The V and J ends lost 2 bases and 2 bases respectively, with 15 bases between them. This CDR3 spans 16 amino acids. The V gene's germline CDR1 is WSHSY and CDR2 SAAADI. Each CDR3 protein gets one entry after TCRdb re-called the 5' RACE reads with MiXCR. Found here are about 500,000 distinct CDR3 sequences, about 13% of them singletons; the top ten hold 0.8% to 1%. Findings of the study overall: Excess twin sharing in beta out-of-frame sequences was weaker. Zero-insertion analyses could be partly confounded by invariant MAIT and iNKT cells.

Only a few counts were recorded for this clonotype. Its antigen remains unknown. These sequences were also reported in another study, on yellow fever vaccine responses in identical twins.

The specimen was CD4+ T cells sorted from blood. This clonotype was obtained from a woman aged 18-29 years in good health. V gene TRBV10-2 combines with J gene TRBJ2-5; unclear D gene. CDR3 DNA sequence: TGCGCCAGCAGTGAGCTCCACGGCGCGCTACAAGAGACCCAGTACTTC. Protein: CASSELHGALQETQYF.